These T cell receptor beta chains were read from a single sample in a study of cytomegalovirus exposure and HLA in healthy donors. Sequenced by immunoSEQ multiplex PCR; TCRdb stores in-frame clones only, minus some. The data contain around 110,000 clones, 9.5% of them singletons. What was sequenced was PBMCs. The receptors come from a man aged 30-40 years in good health and CMV-seronegative. Both conserved end residues are part of each CDR3. Fields, in order: clone size, V gene, J gene, D gene, CDR3 protein, CDR3 DNA. D genes are given only for firm matches. Only part of the rows carry a size: once, few, many, or a class if the clone is expanded.

>few|TRBV11-1|TRBJ2-7|TRBD1
CASSSPRGGQGSSYEQYF
TGTGCCAGCAGTTCCCCACGTGGGGGACAGGGAAGCTCCTACGAGCAGTACTTC
>NA|TRBV9|TRBJ2-7|TRBD2
CASSAGTRGYEQYF
TGTGCCAGCAGCGCCGGGACTAGAGGCTACGAGCAGTACTTC
>few|TRBV6-5|TRBJ1-1|TRBD1
CASSSSDWDRVTEAFF
TGTGCCAGCAGTTCGTCTGACTGGGACAGGGTCACTGAAGCTTTCTTT
>NA|TRBV28|TRBJ1-2|TRBD1
CASWLAGTGRGYGYTF
TGTGCCAGCTGGTTGGCCGGGACAGGGAGGGGCTATGGCTACACCTTC
>NA|TRBV6-6|TRBJ2-1|NA
CASSTPNGGNEQFF
TGTGCCAGCAGTACCCCAAATGGAGGGAATGAGCAGTTCTTC
>NA|TRBV2|TRBJ2-7|TRBD2
CASSSLGLDEQYF
TGTGCCAGCAGCTCTTTAGGACTAGACGAGCAGTACTTC
>few|TRBV7-8|TRBJ2-5|NA
CASSTRLDGGETQYF
TGTGCCAGCAGTACTAGGTTGGATGGCGGGGAGACCCAGTACTTC
>NA|TRBV30|TRBJ1-5|NA
CAWTRESNQPQHF
TGTGCCTGGACCAGGGAAAGCAATCAGCCCCAGCATTTT
>few|TRBV28|TRBJ2-2|TRBD1
CASSPDRGQTGELFF
TGTGCCAGCAGTCCTGACAGGGGCCAGACCGGGGAGCTGTTTTTT
>few|TRBV7-2|TRBJ2-1|TRBD2
CASGIAGGPYNEQFF
TGTGCCAGCGGGATAGCGGGGGGGCCATACAATGAGCAGTTCTTC
>NA|TRBV7-8|TRBJ2-2|TRBD1
CASSLGTGTANTGELFF
TGTGCCAGCAGCTTAGGGACAGGGACCGCGAACACCGGGGAGCTGTTTTTT
>few|TRBV7-9|TRBJ1-1|NA
CASSQKRTVGPNTEAFF
TGTGCCAGCAGCCAGAAGAGGACAGTGGGGCCGAACACTGAAGCTTTCTTT
>NA|TRBV14|TRBJ2-1|TRBD2
CASSQVPQTSGRDNEQFF
TGTGCCAGCAGCCAAGTTCCCCAAACTAGCGGGAGGGACAATGAGCAGTTCTTC
>few|TRBV4-1|TRBJ2-7|NA
CASSQVWGQREQYF
TGCGCCAGCAGCCAAGTTTGGGGGCAACGCGAGCAGTACTTC
>NA|TRBV9|TRBJ2-1|TRBD2
CASSVNGVGLAGYNEQFF
TGTGCCAGCAGCGTAAACGGGGTAGGACTAGCGGGGTACAATGAGCAGTTCTTC
>NA|TRBV11-2|TRBJ1-1|NA
CASRRGNTEAFF
TGTGCCAGTAGACGGGGGAACACTGAAGCTTTCTTT
>NA|TRBV7-2|TRBJ2-3|TRBD2
CASSLTPTGLAGTDTQYF
TGTGCCAGCAGCTTAACCCCCACCGGACTAGCGGGCACAGATACGCAGTATTTT
>few|TRBV18|TRBJ2-7|TRBD1
CASSPPNNDRVASYEQYF
TGTGCCAGCTCACCACCGAACAATGACAGGGTAGCCTCATACGAGCAGTACTTC
>NA|TRBV6-1|TRBJ2-7|TRBD2
CASSEEGISGRSYEQYF
TGTGCCAGCAGTGAGGAGGGTATTAGCGGGCGATCCTACGAGCAGTACTTC
>NA|TRBV28|TRBJ2-7|NA
CASSSAGSEQYF
TGTGCCAGCAGCTCGGCGGGATCCGAGCAGTACTTC
>few|TRBV5-1|TRBJ1-1|NA
CATHGGFNSNTEAFF
TGCGCCACCCACGGGGGATTTAATTCGAACACTGAAGCTTTCTTT
>NA|TRBV18|TRBJ1-1|NA
CASSRGGADGAEAFF
TGTGCCAGCTCGCGGGGGGGAGCCGATGGGGCTGAAGCTTTCTTT
>many|TRBV6-6|TRBJ2-3|TRBD1
CASSYSPGQGSDTQYF
TGTGCCAGCAGTTACTCACCGGGACAGGGATCAGATACGCAGTATTTT
>few|TRBV9|TRBJ2-1|TRBD2
CASSVGLAEYNEQFF
TGTGCCAGCAGCGTCGGACTAGCGGAATACAATGAGCAGTTCTTC
>few|TRBV23-1|TRBJ2-7|NA
CASSHQGSDEQYF
TGCGCCAGCAGTCACCAGGGTTCTGACGAGCAGTACTTC
>NA|TRBV27|TRBJ2-1|NA
CASSFRGGSEQFF
TGTGCCAGCAGTTTTCGCGGGGGCAGTGAGCAGTTCTTC
>few|TRBV7-6|TRBJ2-2|NA
CASSPGVLGELFF
TGTGCCAGCAGCCCCGGGGTTCTCGGGGAGCTGTTTTTT
>NA|TRBV7-9|TRBJ1-4|NA
CASSLAASGLVDEKLFF
TGTGCCAGCAGCTTAGCCGCGTCGGGGTTAGTAGATGAAAAACTGTTTTTT
>NA|TRBV19|TRBJ1-5|TRBD1
CASSMVRTGDQPQHF
TGTGCCAGTAGTATGGTAAGGACAGGAGATCAGCCCCAGCATTTT
>NA|TRBV6-5|TRBJ2-4|NA
CAVEDRTKNIQYF
TGTGCCGTCGAGGATCGGACCAAAAACATTCAGTACTTC
>few|TRBV14|TRBJ1-2|NA
CASSQEEDARWGKGYTF
TGTGCCAGCAGCCAAGAGGAAGACGCCCGATGGGGCAAGGGCTACACCTTC
>NA|TRBV30|TRBJ2-1|NA
CAWSPRGTAMFF
TGTGCCTGGAGTCCCCGGGGGACCGCGATGTTCTTC
>NA|TRBV7-9|TRBJ1-4|NA
CASSPRGSDNEKLFF
TGTGCCAGCAGCCCGAGGGGGTCGGATAATGAAAAACTGTTTTTT
>NA|TRBV6-4|TRBJ2-3|TRBD2
CASSDGTSGTDTQYF
TGTGCCAGCAGTGACGGGACTAGCGGCACAGATACGCAGTATTTT
>NA|TRBV6-5|TRBJ2-7|TRBD2
CASSPRGGPYEQYF
TGTGCCAGCAGTCCCCGGGGGGGCCCCTACGAGCAGTACTTC
>few|TRBV7-2|TRBJ2-7|TRBD2
CASSLAWAGEGFEQYF
TGTGCCAGCAGCTTAGCGTGGGCGGGAGAGGGTTTCGAGCAGTACTTC
>NA|TRBV7-9|TRBJ1-4|TRBD1
CASSTTGPTNEKLFF
TGTGCCAGCAGCACGACAGGGCCAACTAATGAAAAACTGTTTTTT
>NA|TRBV2|TRBJ2-7|NA
CASSVERSYEQYF
TGTGCCAGCAGTGTGGAAAGGAGCTACGAGCAGTACTTC
>NA|TRBV9|TRBJ1-1|NA
CASSVSGNRAAFF
TGTGCCAGCAGCGTATCCGGAAACAGGGCAGCTTTCTTT
>NA|TRBV19|TRBJ2-7|TRBD2
CASSAYSGGRTGEQYF
TGTGCCAGTAGTGCGTACTCCGGGGGGAGAACGGGAGAGCAGTACTTC
>NA|TRBV6-6|TRBJ1-5|NA
CASTEGSFQPQHF
TGTGCCAGCACGGAGGGGAGTTTTCAGCCCCAGCATTTT
>NA|TRBV10-2|TRBJ2-2|TRBD2
CASRPLGLAGGPVFWAGELFF
TGCGCCAGCAGGCCTCTTGGGCTAGCGGGAGGGCCGGTATTCTGGGCCGGGGAGCTGTTTTTT
>NA|TRBV18|TRBJ2-7|NA
CASSLGEEQYF
TGTGCCAGCTCCCTGGGCGAAGAGCAGTACTTC
>few|TRBV20-1|TRBJ2-5|TRBD1
CSATSGGTQYF
TGCAGTGCTACCTCAGGGGGGACCCAGTACTTC
>few|TRBV7-8|TRBJ2-2|NA
CASSLRASVNTGELFF
TGTGCCAGCAGCTTAAGGGCTAGCGTAAACACCGGGGAGCTGTTTTTT
>NA|TRBV29-1|TRBJ2-2|NA
CSVVPSPGELFF
TGCAGCGTTGTTCCGAGTCCCGGGGAGCTGTTTTTT
>NA|TRBV5-1|TRBJ1-1|NA
CASSLTGMNTEAFF
TGCGCCAGCAGCCTAACAGGGATGAACACTGAAGCTTTCTTT
>few|TRBV9|TRBJ2-2|TRBD2
CASSADGVGLVHTGELFF
TGTGCCAGCAGCGCGGACGGGGTTGGACTAGTCCACACCGGGGAGCTGTTTTTT
>NA|TRBV2|TRBJ2-3|TRBD2
CASGMRLADADTQYF
TGTGCCAGCGGGATGAGACTAGCGGATGCAGATACGCAGTATTTT
>few|TRBV30|TRBJ2-5|TRBD1
CAWTKGQGRETQYF
TGTGCCTGGACCAAGGGACAGGGGCGGGAGACCCAGTACTTC
>few|TRBV2|TRBJ2-7|NA
CASRGDNSLSEQYF
TGTGCCAGCAGAGGGGATAACTCTTTGAGCGAGCAGTACTTC
>NA|TRBV7-6|TRBJ2-5|TRBD2
CASRGTSGGAEETQYF
TGTGCCAGCAGGGGGACTAGCGGGGGGGCCGAGGAGACCCAGTACTTC
>NA|TRBV27|TRBJ1-1|TRBD1
CASSSRTGWNTEAFF
TGTGCCAGCAGTTCCAGGACAGGATGGAACACTGAAGCTTTCTTT
>NA|TRBV4-1|TRBJ1-5|TRBD1
CASSYLTGEYSNQPQHF
TGCGCCAGCAGCTACCTGACAGGGGAGTATAGCAATCAGCCCCAGCATTTT
>few|TRBV19|TRBJ1-5|NA
CASSILHSGSNQPQHF
TGTGCCAGTAGTATACTACACAGCGGGAGCAATCAGCCCCAGCATTTT
>few|TRBV10-3|TRBJ1-1|NA
CAISESTGRGNTEAFF
TGTGCCATCAGTGAGTCAACGGGCAGGGGGAACACTGAAGCTTTCTTT
>NA|TRBV6-1|TRBJ1-1|NA
CASSRGRDWAEAFF
TGTGCCAGCAGTAGAGGCAGGGATTGGGCTGAAGCTTTCTTT